Reported below is one T cell receptor beta chain. These data belong to a study of CD8 T cells in Susac syndrome. CD8+ and CD4+ T cells were negatively isolated; TEMRA cells were FACS-enriched. Reverse transcription of about 0.5 to 1 ug RNA was carried out with random hexamers. One entry per CDR3 protein results from TCRdb running MiXCR on the immunoSEQ multiplex PCR reads. The table includes some 77,000 distinct CDR3 sequences, approximately 94% detected once. This CDR3 has 11 amino acids. Germline values: CDR1 SNHLY, CDR2 FYNNEI. The V end lost 3 bases, the J end lost 8 bases, and 5 bases lay between the germline ends.

Sequenced sample: CD4+ T cells from PBMCs. This chain links TRBV2 with TRBJ2-1; D is unresolved. The sequence came from a human donor with Susac syndrome. CDR3: CASSDSYEQFF. DNA for the CDR3: TGTGCCAGCAGTGATTCATATGAGCAGTTCTTC. Variable domain in full (rest from reference TRBV2 and TRBJ2-1): EPEVTQTPSHQVTQMGQEVILRCVPISNHLYFYWYRQILGQKVEFLVSFYNNEISEKSEIFDDQFSVERPDGSNFTLKIRSTKLEDSAMYFCASSDSYEQFFGPGTRLTVL.